This TCR beta chain derives from a study of human T cells and chemical hapten exposure. For the study at large: The patients, most of them female, presented with alopecia areata, totalis or universalis.

This CDR3 has 15 amino acids. CDR1 is SGHRS, CDR2 YFSETQ, per germline. Trimming removed 0 bases at V and 11 bases at J, with 15 bases between. The sample holds many counts of this clonotype. This sample's time point: pre-sensitization, week 0. The sample's treatment: therapeutic diphenylcyclopropenone sensitization with weekly scalp DPC. Donors, patients with alopecia ranging from 18 to 70 years old and judged suitable for DPC, provided samples. TCRdb passed the RACE reads through MiXCR, listing each CDR3 protein once. The sample contains 300,000 to 450,000 distinct CDR3 sequences, about 5% of which appear only once.

The receptor was isolated from a woman aged 18 to 35 with alopecia areata. Some clones in this sample may be carry-over from other donors' samples. The sequences come from whole blood, collected in connection with sensitization to the hapten diphenylcyclopropenone (DPC). This chain joins TRBV5-1 and TRBJ1-6; perhaps TRBD1 as D (5 bases). CDR3: CASSLGDSLPTPLHF. CDR3 in DNA: TGCGCCAGCAGCTTGGGGGACTCCCTCCCGACACCCCTCCACTTT.